This TCR beta chain was recorded in a study of blood T cells in healthy people across ages. Trimming pared 0 bases from V and 4 bases from J, leaving 2 bases between. CDR3 length equals 12 residues. Germline CDR1 KGHDR, CDR2 SFDVKD. This clonotype was observed a handful of times. A second PCR of 7 to 11 cycles used a sample-barcoded 5' primer and a J-beta primer mix. At least 2.5 million CDR3-containing paired-end reads were obtained per sample. MiXCR, run by TCRdb on the 5' RACE reads, gives a single entry per CDR3 protein. The sample yields about 1.1 million distinct CDR3 sequences, around two fifths seen once.

The TCR comes from a young man in good health. The rearrangement links TRBV24-1 to TRBJ1-2; D call uncertain. Material for sequencing was blood. CDR3 coding DNA: TGTGCCACCAGTGATTTGTTCTATGGCTACACCTTC. It encodes CATSDLFYGYTF.